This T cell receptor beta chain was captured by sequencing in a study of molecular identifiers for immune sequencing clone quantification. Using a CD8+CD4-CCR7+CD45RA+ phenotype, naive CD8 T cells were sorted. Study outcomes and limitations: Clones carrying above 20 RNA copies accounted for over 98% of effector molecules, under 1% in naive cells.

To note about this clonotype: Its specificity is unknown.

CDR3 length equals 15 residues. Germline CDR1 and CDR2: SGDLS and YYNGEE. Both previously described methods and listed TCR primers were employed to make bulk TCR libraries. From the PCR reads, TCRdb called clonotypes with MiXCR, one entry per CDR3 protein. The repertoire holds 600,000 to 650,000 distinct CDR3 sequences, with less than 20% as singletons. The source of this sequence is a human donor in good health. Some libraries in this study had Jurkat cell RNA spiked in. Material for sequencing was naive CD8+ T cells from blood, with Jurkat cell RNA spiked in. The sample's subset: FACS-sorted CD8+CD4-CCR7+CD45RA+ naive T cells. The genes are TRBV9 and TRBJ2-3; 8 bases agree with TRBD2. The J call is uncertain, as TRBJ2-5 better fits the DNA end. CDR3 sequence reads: CASTAGGEAWETQYF. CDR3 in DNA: TGTGCCAGCACCGCCGGGGGGGAGGCGTGGGAGACCCAGTACTTC.